These 27 T cell receptor beta chains were all obtained from the same sample, sequenced in a study of patients and donors after allogeneic stem cell transplantation. TCRdb reanalysed the RT-PCR reads using MiXCR and keeps one entry per CDR3 protein. This table has 400,000 to 450,000 distinct CDR3 sequences, 16% appearing once. Material: blood, either unsorted or a sorted T cell fraction (not recorded which). The receptors shown here come from a human donor who was either an allogeneic HSCT recipient or a stem cell or donor lymphocyte infusion donor (not recorded which). It is not recorded whose cells these are; they may come from a transplant donor.

The chain has TRBV14 and TRBJ2-7; no firm D call. Trimming cost V 5 bases and J 1 base, with 12 bases left between them. The CDR3 extends over 14 amino acids. The germline V gene encodes CDR1 SGHDN and CDR2 FVKESK. As DNA, the CDR3 is TGTGCCAGCAGCGCAAGCGCTCTTTCCTACGAGCAGTACTTC. It encodes CASSASALSYEQYF.

This clonotype was recorded many times. The gene calls are TRBV14 and TRBJ2-3; the D is unclear. Germline V gene data show CDR1 as SGHDN and CDR2 as FVKESK. V was pared by 1 base and J by 4 bases, with 15 bases between. The CDR3 loop spans 16 amino acids. In DNA form, the CDR3 reads TGTGCCAGCAGCCAAGTGCGCCCTACATACCCAGATACGCAGTATTTT. This sequence encodes CASSQVRPTYPDTQYF. The variable domain in full, completed from reference TRBV14 and TRBJ2-3, reads EAGVTQFPSHSVIEKGQTVTLRCDPISGHDNLYWYRRVMGKEIKFLLHFVKESKQDESGMPNNRFLAERTGGTYSTLKVQPAELEDSGVYFCASSQVRPTYPDTQYFGPGTRLTVL.

This clonotype was counted at least ten times. The genes are TRBV5-1 and TRBJ2-1, with unresolved D. Trimming left V 3 bases short and J 2 bases short, with 9 bases between. This CDR3 region has 14 residues. CDR1 SGHRS and CDR2 YFSETQ come from the germline V gene. CDR3 in amino acids: CASSSPGTYNEQFF. The CDR3 DNA reads as TGCGCCAGCAGCTCCCCTGGGACCTACAATGAGCAGTTCTTC.

The DNA of the CDR3 is TGTGCCAGCAGCTTAGGTGGCGGGAGGGCCACAGATACGCAGTATTTT. Amino acids: CASSLGGGRATDTQYF. The V and J genes are TRBV11-2 and TRBJ2-3, with TRBD2 matching 9 bases. The CDR3 spans 16 residues. The J segment lost 2 bases and the V segment lost 1 base, leaving 4 bases of the junction unmatched. Germline V gene sequence: CDR1 SGHAT, CDR2 FQNNGV.

V and J are TRBV7-2 and TRBJ2-7, with D perhaps matching TRBD1 (6 bases). CDR3 length: 18 amino acids. With 0 bases removed from V and 3 bases from J, the gap between germline ends came to 21 bases. CDR1 SGHTA and CDR2 FQGNSA come from the germline V gene. CDR3: CASSLAPGHLRLNYEQYF. CDR3 bases: TGTGCCAGCAGCTTAGCCCCGGGACACCTCCGGTTAAACTACGAGCAGTACTTC.

Only a few counts were recorded for this clonotype. V and J are TRBV28 and TRBJ2-7; TRBD2 aligns across 7 bases. Germline CDR1 reads MDHEN; CDR2 reads SYDVKM. The CDR3 has 15 amino acids. Trimming at V came to 3 bases and at J to 4 bases, leaving 9 bases not matched to a gene. Here the CDR3 reads CASSLSPAGNYEQYF. CDR3 nucleotides: TGTGCCAGCAGTTTGAGCCCAGCGGGGAATTACGAGCAGTACTTC.

The gene calls are TRBV7-9 and TRBJ2-1; maybe TRBD2 (5 bases). Germline assignment: CDR1 SEHNR and CDR2 FQNEAQ (reference sequence). V lost 5 bases and J 0 bases, leaving 14 bases between the germline ends. The CDR3 loop spans 16 amino acids. CDR3 in DNA: TGTGCCAGCAGCGCGAGGGTACGCAACTCCTACAATGAGCAGTTCTTC. Protein: CASSARVRNSYNEQFF. Supplemented by reference TRBV7-9 and TRBJ2-1, the full variable domain reads DTGVSQNPRHKITKRGQNVTFRCDPISEHNRLYWYRQTLGQGPEFLTYFQNEAQLEKSRLLSDRFSAERPKGSFSTLEIQRTEQGDSAMYLCASSARVRNSYNEQFFGPGTRLTVL.

J is TRBJ1-5 and V is TRBV7-9; D might be TRBD1 (5 bases). The CDR3 sequence is 15 residues long. Looked up from germline, CDR1 is SEHNR and CDR2 is FQNEAQ (reference sequence). Deletions cut 0 bases from V and 6 bases from J, with 12 bases between. The CDR3 loop reads CASSLAGPLFQPQHF. The CDR3 nucleotides are TGTGCCAGCAGCTTAGCGGGGCCCTTGTTTCAGCCCCAGCATTTT.

This chain connects TRBV9 to TRBJ2-2, with D unresolved. V gave up 4 bases and J gave up 7 bases, with 14 bases separating them. CDR1 and CDR2 from the germline V gene are SGDLS and YYNGEE. This CDR3 is 14 amino acids long. Here the CDR3 DNA reads TGTGCCAGCAGCTCAACTTCCCATATCGGGGAGCTGTTTTTT. Translating it yields CASSSTSHIGELFF.

The V call is TRBV12-3 or TRBV12-4, the J call TRBJ1-5; D is perhaps TRBD1 (5 bases). The CDR3 length is 14 residues. V dropped 6 bases and J dropped 3 bases, with 12 bases sitting between them. DNA of the CDR3: TGTGCCAGCAGCCTCTCCAGGGACAATCAGCCCCAGCATTTT. This sequence encodes CASSLSRDNQPQHF.

This sequence joins TRBV5-1 and TRBJ2-3; TRBD2 agrees at 13 bases. The CDR3 totals 17 residues. V lost 4 bases, J lost 0 bases, and 5 bases stayed unmatched. Germline values: CDR1 SGHRS, CDR2 YFSETQ. This chain's CDR3 is CASSPRLAGGSTDTQYF. CDR3 sequence (DNA): TGCGCCAGCAGCCCTCGACTAGCGGGAGGAAGCACAGATACGCAGTATTTT.

This rearrangement joins TRBV12-3 or TRBV12-4 to TRBJ1-2; D unclear. CDR3 size: 14 residues. Trimming took 7 bases from V and 4 from J, leaving 16 bases between them. The CDR3 nucleotides read TGTGCCAGCAACTTAAGGGTAACCGCCTATGGCTACACCTTC. Its translation: CASNLRVTAYGYTF.

The chain uses TRBV7-9 and TRBJ2-2, with TRBD2 matching 7 bases. The junction had 2 bases not matched to a gene; V was cut back by 6 bases and J by 1 base. From germline, CDR1 is SEHNR and CDR2 FQNEAQ (reference sequence). The CDR3 sequence is 14 residues long. The CDR3 DNA follows: TGTGCCAGCAGGGCTAGCGGGAACACCGGGGAGCTGTTTTTT. Amino acids: CASRASGNTGELFF.

This clonotype has more than one count but fewer than ten. J is TRBJ1-2 and V is TRBV6-1; D is ambiguous. CDR1 is MNHNS, CDR2 SASEGT, per germline. The V gene lost 0 bases and the J gene lost 5 bases, with 10 bases spanning the gap. The CDR3 sequence is 14 residues long. The DNA for the CDR3 is TGTGCCAGCAGTGAAGCGGGTGGAGGGTATGGCTACACCTTC. Protein sequence: CASSEAGGGYGYTF.

The CDR3 is CSAVESYEQYF. The CDR3 DNA is TGCAGTGCTGTAGAGTCCTACGAGCAGTACTTC. The chain has TRBV20-1 and TRBJ2-7; D is unclear. CDR3 size: 11 residues. V was shortened by 5 bases and J by 1 base, with 6 bases between the two germline ends. The germline gives CDR1 DFQATT, CDR2 SNEGSKA (reference sequence).

The genes are TRBV7-9 and TRBJ2-5; D perhaps matches TRBD2 (6 bases). CDR3 length: 16 residues. V lost 6 bases and J lost 1, with 18 bases in between. CDR1 and CDR2 (germline): SEHNR, FQNEAQ (reference sequence). As DNA, the CDR3 is TGTGCCAGCAGGACCGGCGCTGGGGAGGCCCAAGAGACCCAGTACTTC. Translating gives CASRTGAGEAQETQYF.

In this sample, this clonotype turned up a few times. The chain joins TRBV7-2 to TRBJ2-5, with a possible D match to TRBD1 (5 bases). This CDR3 spans 13 amino acids. Germline V gives CDR1 SGHTA, CDR2 FQGNSA. Trimming removed 5 bases at V and 4 bases at J, with 11 bases between. CDR3 amino acids: CASSPGARETQYF. The CDR3 DNA reads as TGTGCCAGCAGCCCTGGGGCTCGAGAGACCCAGTACTTC. Supplemented by reference TRBV7-2 and TRBJ2-5, the full variable domain reads GAGVSQSPSNKVTEKGKDVELRCDPISGHTALYWYRQSLGQGLEFLIYFQGNSAPDKSGLPSDRFSAERTGGSVSTLTIQRTQQEDSAVYLCASSPGARETQYFGPGTRLLVL.

This clonotype was recorded at least ten times. The rearrangement uses TRBV5-1 and TRBJ1-1; 7 nucleotides line up with TRBD1. The CDR3 length is 13 residues. Germline V gene sequence: CDR1 SGHRS, CDR2 YFSETQ. Germline trimming cut 5 bases from V and 3 bases from J; bases unmatched to any gene: 4. CDR3 amino acids: CASSRTGYTEAFF. DNA for the CDR3: TGCGCCAGCAGTCGGACAGGATACACTGAAGCTTTCTTT.

This clonotype showed up just a few times. The rearrangement uses TRBV28 and TRBJ2-1; D call uncertain. This CDR3 region has 13 residues. V was cut by 3 bases and J by 9 bases, with 12 bases left in between. CDR1 MDHEN and CDR2 SYDVKM come from the germline V gene. The CDR3 protein is CASSFRGPVEQFF. In DNA, the CDR3 is TGTGCCAGCAGTTTCCGAGGCCCCGTTGAGCAGTTCTTC. The variable domain in full, completed from reference TRBV28 and TRBJ2-1, reads DVKVTQSSRYLVKRTGEKVFLECVQDMDHENMFWYRQDPGLGLRLIYFSYDVKMKEKGDIPEGYSVSREKKERFSLILESASTNQTSMYLCASSFRGPVEQFFGPGTRLTVL.

This clonotype showed up just a few times. The CDR3 nucleotides are TGCGCCAGCAGCTCCCCACAGCGGGGGCCTCAGAGTACGCAGTATTTT. Encoded protein: CASSSPQRGPQSTQYF. The chain links TRBV5-1 to TRBJ2-3; 8 nucleotides align to TRBD2. V dropped 3 bases and J dropped 8; count of bases not matched to a gene: 14. This CDR3 is built from 16 residues. Germline CDR1 is SGHRS and CDR2 is YFSETQ. Looking up the rest from reference TRBV5-1 and TRBJ2-3 gives the full variable domain: KAGVTQTPRYLIKTRGQQVTLSCSPISGHRSVSWYQQTPGQGLQFLFEYFSETQRNKGNFPGRFSGRQFSNSRSEMNVSTLELGDSALYLCASSSPQRGPQSTQYFGPGTRLTVL.

V usage is TRBV6-2 or TRBV6-3 and J usage is TRBJ1-2; D perhaps matches TRBD1 (5 bases). The V end was cut by 8 bases, the J end by 4 bases, with 17 bases between. Germline V CDR1 and CDR2: MNHEY, SVGEGT. The CDR3 contains 14 residues. CDR3 residues: CASAFRGTGYGYTF. The CDR3 DNA follows: TGTGCCAGCGCCTTTCGGGGCACGGGCTATGGCTACACCTTC.

The gene calls are TRBV5-1 and TRBJ2-7, with D perhaps TRBD1 (6 bases). The CDR3 consists of 14 residues. Trimming pared 1 base from V and 3 bases from J, leaving 11 bases between. Looked up from germline, CDR1 is SGHRS and CDR2 is YFSETQ. CDR3 protein: CASSLQGKGYEQYF. The CDR3 bases are TGCGCCAGCAGCTTGCAGGGGAAAGGCTACGAGCAGTACTTC.

This rearrangement joins TRBV3-1 to TRBJ1-2; TRBD1 matches 9 bases. The CDR3 runs 17 residues. Germline V gives CDR1 LGHDT, CDR2 YNNKEL (reference sequence). Trimming at V came to 0 bases and at J to 1 base, leaving 6 bases not matched to a gene. CDR3 in amino acids: CASSQEVRQGDNYGYTF. The CDR3 DNA is TGTGCCAGCAGCCAAGAAGTCCGACAGGGGGATAACTATGGCTACACCTTC.

This clonotype was found a few times. V usage is TRBV4-3 and J usage is TRBJ2-3; 8 bases fit TRBD2. In germline, CDR1 is LGHNA, CDR2 YSLEER. J lost 4 bases, V lost 1 base, and 7 bases had no gene match. The CDR3 totals 16 residues. This CDR3 reads CASSQVLVAGPDTQYF. CDR3 in DNA: TGCGCCAGCAGCCAAGTCTTAGTAGCGGGGCCAGATACGCAGTATTTT.

V gene TRBV3-1 combines with J gene TRBJ1-5, with unresolved D. Germline V gene lookup returns CDR1 LGHDT and CDR2 YNNKEL (reference sequence). The CDR3 sequence is 14 residues long. Trimming pared 8 bases from V and 7 bases from J, leaving 18 bases between. CDR3 amino acids: CASSRRWSQQPQHF. The CDR3 DNA reads TGTGCCAGCTCCCGTCGTTGGAGTCAACAGCCCCAGCATTTT.

V usage is TRBV7-6 and J usage is TRBJ2-1; 8 nucleotides match TRBD2. Germline CDR1 SGHVS, CDR2 FNYEAQ. This CDR3 spans 16 amino acids. The V and J ends lost 3 bases and 1 base, in that order; junction bases with no gene match: 5. The CDR3 sequence is CASSFGGGRSYNEQFF. The CDR3, as DNA: TGTGCCAGCAGCTTTGGCGGGGGGAGGTCCTACAATGAGCAGTTCTTC.

The sample holds a few counts of this clonotype. V and J are TRBV30 and TRBJ1-5; no firm D call. The V gene's germline CDR1 is GTSNPN and CDR2 SVGIG (reference sequence). The length of the CDR3 is 14 residues. The V gene lost 2 bases and the J gene lost 1 base, with 9 bases spanning the gap. The CDR3 loop reads CAWSLEWSNQPQHF. The CDR3 nucleotides read TGTGCCTGGAGTCTAGAGTGGAGCAATCAGCCCCAGCATTTT.